The present T cell receptor beta chain was sequenced within a study of blood T cell repertoires in COVID-19. As for the study in general: From the United States, Italy and Spain came samples of acute and convalescent COVID-19. PBMCs, B-cell-depleted T cells, or T cells were the source of the cDNA or gDNA that made up the material.

Original analysis: Estimation of nucleated cell counts was performed using reference gene primer amplification. This table comes from immunoSEQ multiplex PCR, and its TCRdb copy is limited to in-frame clones, with some not included. Clonal size and the V and J genes are those of that table, whereas D and trimming came from the DNA. The sample has just under 150,000 clones; about 90% are singletons. V lost 0 bases and J lost 0, with 12 bases in between. Germline CDR1 reads SGHDT; CDR2 reads YYEEEE. The CDR3 extends over 17 amino acids. The sample was peripheral blood. This clonotype originated in a man in his fifties or sixties who had recovered from COVID-19. The chain recombines TRBV5-6 with TRBJ1-4; TRBD1 might be the D (6 bases). Here the CDR3 DNA reads TGTGCCAGCAGCTTGGGCAGGGGCCCTTCAACTAATGAAAAACTGTTTTTT. Protein sequence: CASSLGRGPSTNEKLFF.